These 32 T cell receptor beta chains were all obtained from the same sample, sequenced in a study of blood T cells in healthy people across ages. A sample-barcoded 5' primer and a J-beta primer mix were used in a second PCR of about 7 to 12 cycles. A single record per CDR3 protein comes from TCRdb applying MiXCR to the 5' RACE reads. Counted here are fewer than 950,000 distinct CDR3 sequences, 53% occurring once; the ten biggest clones make up approximately 41%. The sample comprised blood. Receptors originate from a man aged 80 or over in good health.

The genes are TRBV9 and TRBJ1-1; 7 bases map to TRBD1. There are 14 residues in the CDR3. The V and J ends lost 4 bases and 1 base, in that order; junction bases with no gene match: 4. CDR1 is SGDLS, CDR2 YYNGEE, per germline. The CDR3: CASSPGGQNTEAFF. DNA for the CDR3: TGTGCCAGCAGCCCAGGGGGGCAGAACACTGAAGCTTTCTTT.

The chain combines TRBV7-8 with TRBJ2-1; 8 bases map to TRBD1. The CDR3 consists of 14 residues. Per germline, CDR1 SGHVS and CDR2 FQNEAQ. The V gene end was trimmed by 5 bases and the J gene end by 6 bases; junction bases not matched to a gene: 6. The CDR3 DNA is TGTGCCAGCAGCCCCCGGACAGGGATCAATGAGCAGTTCTTC. Protein sequence: CASSPRTGINEQFF.

V is TRBV5-1 and J is TRBJ2-5; 7 bases map to TRBD2. Germline CDR1 and CDR2: SGHRS and YFSETQ. The CDR3 length is 12 residues. J lost 11 bases, V lost 0 bases, and 4 bases had no gene match. The CDR3 nucleotides are TGCGCCAGCAGCTTGGCCTCGCGGGAGCAGTACTTC. Its protein product is CASSLASREQYF.

The sample holds one count of this clonotype. J is TRBJ2-7 and V is TRBV3-1; 9 nucleotides agree with TRBD1. Trimming at V came to 1 base and at J to 7 bases, leaving 5 bases not matched to a gene. The germline V gene encodes CDR1 LGHDT and CDR2 YNNKEL (reference sequence). The CDR3 totals 14 residues. The CDR3 loop is CASSQGDRVNEQYF. CDR3 coding DNA: TGTGCCAGCAGCCAAGGGGACAGGGTCAATGAGCAGTACTTC.

The chain combines TRBV5-1 with TRBJ2-7; 8 bases agree with TRBD2. This CDR3 has 15 amino acids. Germline V gives CDR1 SGHRS, CDR2 YFSETQ. Trimming cost V 0 bases and J 3 bases; bases outside gene matches: 5. CDR3 amino acids: CASSLGAGVGYEQYF. The CDR3 bases are TGCGCCAGCAGCTTGGGAGCGGGAGTCGGCTACGAGCAGTACTTC. The full variable domain, its missing parts supplied by reference TRBV5-1 and TRBJ2-7, is KAGVTQTPRYLIKTRGQQVTLSCSPISGHRSVSWYQQTPGQGLQFLFEYFSETQRNKGNFPGRFSGRQFSNSRSEMNVSTLELGDSALYLCASSLGAGVGYEQYFGPGTRLTVT.

This chain joins TRBV4-1 and TRBJ1-5, with a tentative D call TRBD1 (5 bases). Trimming left V 4 bases short and J 6 bases short, with 22 bases between. CDR3 length: 17 residues. Germline lookup yields CDR1 MGHRA and CDR2 YSYEKL. The CDR3 DNA is TGCGCCAGCAGCCCGCTCGGTAGCCAGGGAGCGGGTCAGCCCCAGCATTTT. Translating it yields CASSPLGSQGAGQPQHF.

About this clonotype itself: An end of the junction does not agree with germline; a read error may underlie this. The chain joins TRBV6-5 to TRBJ2-3; 7 nucleotides agree with TRBD2. CDR3 size: 14 residues. The germline V gene has CDR1 MNHEY and CDR2 SVGAGI. The CDR3 sequence is CAGSSSGEIRYAYF. In DNA, the CDR3 is TGTGCCGGCAGTTCTAGCGGAGAAATCAGATACGCGTATTTT.

V is TRBV12-3 or TRBV12-4 and J is TRBJ2-1; D unclear. The ends were cut back, 5 bases at V and 0 bases at J, with 17 bases in the middle. The CDR3 length is 17 residues. The chain's CDR3 is CASSGSVQLLSYNEQFF. CDR3 coding DNA: TGTGCCAGCAGTGGTTCCGTACAGCTCCTCTCCTACAATGAGCAGTTCTTC.

V gene TRBV7-9 combines with J gene TRBJ1-2, with 10 bases aligning to TRBD1. The CDR3 loop spans 17 amino acids. Germline-derived CDR1 and CDR2 are SEHNR and FQNEAQ (reference sequence). V shed 2 bases and J 5 bases; nucleotides not matched to a gene: 11. In DNA, the CDR3 is TGTGCCAGCAGCTTAACCGGGACAGGGGTTGGATCTTATGGCTACACCTTC. It yields the protein CASSLTGTGVGSYGYTF.

This chain links TRBV20-1 with TRBJ2-7, with 7 bases identical to TRBD1. The CDR3 spans 11 residues. J lost 2 bases, V lost 7 bases, and 2 bases had no gene match. Germline V gene lookup returns CDR1 DFQATT and CDR2 SNEGSKA (reference sequence). CDR3 residues: CSVRGPYEQYF. The CDR3 DNA sequence: TGCAGTGTAAGGGGGCCCTACGAGCAGTACTTC.

The chain links TRBV2 to TRBJ1-2, with 8 bases aligning to TRBD1. CDR1 and CDR2 from the germline V gene are SNHLY and FYNNEI. This CDR3 is 14 amino acids long. The junction had 11 bases not matched to a gene; V was cut back by 6 bases and J by 8 bases. The CDR3 loop reads CASRDRTGRSGYTF. The CDR3 coding sequence is TGTGCCAGCAGGGACCGGACAGGGAGGAGCGGCTACACCTTC.

This sequence joins TRBV29-1 and TRBJ2-5; D might be TRBD2 (5 bases). Germline V lookup: CDR1 SQVTM, CDR2 ANQGSEA. The CDR3 extends over 14 amino acids. V lost 0 bases, J lost 7 bases, and 15 bases lay in between. The CDR3 region is CSVEEGSGQSTQYF. Written as DNA, the CDR3 is TGCAGCGTTGAAGAGGGCAGCGGCCAATCGACCCAGTACTTC.

V gene TRBV29-1 combines with J gene TRBJ2-1; 8 positions agree with TRBD2. Per the germline V gene, CDR1 is SQVTM and CDR2 is ANQGSEA. After removal of 3 bases from V and 8 bases from J, the junction contained 3 bases not matched to a gene. CDR3 length: 12 amino acids. Here the CDR3 DNA reads TGCAGCGTTGACCCGGGAGGGGATGAGCAGTTCTTC. This codes for CSVDPGGDEQFF.

The rearrangement uses TRBV20-1 and TRBJ1-5; D is possibly TRBD1 (5 bases). CDR1 and CDR2 (germline): DFQATT, SNEGSKA (reference sequence). V was shortened by 5 bases and J by 3 bases, with 14 bases between the two germline ends. The CDR3 contains 14 residues. The CDR3: CSAAKEGNNQPQHF. In DNA form, the CDR3 reads TGCAGTGCTGCTAAGGAGGGGAACAATCAGCCCCAGCATTTT.

This chain joins TRBV2 and TRBJ2-7; D might be TRBD1 or TRBD2, each matching 5 bases. The CDR3 has 15 residues. Trimming stripped 6 bases from V and 2 bases from J, with 17 bases between. Looked up from germline, CDR1 is SNHLY and CDR2 is FYNNEI. CDR3 in amino acids: CASSRVGAGPYEQYF. In DNA form, the CDR3 reads TGTGCCAGCAGCCGCGTTGGGGCGGGTCCCTACGAGCAGTACTTC. Looking up the rest from reference TRBV2 and TRBJ2-7 gives the full variable domain: EPEVTQTPSHQVTQMGQEVILRCVPISNHLYFYWYRQILGQKVEFLVSFYNNEISEKSEIFDDQFSVERPDGSNFTLKIRSTKLEDSAMYFCASSRVGAGPYEQYFGPGTRLTVT.

This clonotype was seen a single time. A read error may explain this, as a much larger clone is one base away. The CDR3 does not end in the conserved phenylalanine or tryptophan, so this is likely a read error. This chain connects TRBV9 to TRBJ2-7, with unresolved D. CDR3 size: 13 residues. Trimming removed 4 bases at V and 6 bases at J, with 14 bases between. Germline CDR1 and CDR2: SGDLS and YYNGEE. The CDR3 DNA sequence: TGTGCCAGCAGCTCATACCCCCGCCCCGAGCAGTACTTA. Translating it yields CASSSYPRPEQYL.

The chain is built from TRBV24-1 and TRBJ2-3; 8 bases fit TRBD1. CDR1 is KGHDR, CDR2 SFDVKD, per germline. The CDR3 consists of 17 residues. V shed 7 bases and J 5 bases; nucleotides not matched to a gene: 16. Here the CDR3 reads CATSNHRVQGDQDTQYF. For the CDR3, the DNA is TGTGCCACCAGCAATCACCGAGTACAGGGGGACCAAGATACGCAGTATTTT.

This rearrangement joins TRBV9 to TRBJ2-4, with TRBD2 identical over 15 bases. The trim removed 3 bases at V and 3 bases at J, leaving 10 bases unmatched. CDR1 and CDR2 from the germline V gene are SGDLS and YYNGEE. CDR3 size: 19 residues. The CDR3, as DNA: TGTGCCAGCAGCGCTAGGGGACTAGCGGGAGGTGGTGACAAAAACATTCAGTACTTC. This translates into CASSARGLAGGGDKNIQYF.

A word on this clonotype: A much larger clonotype is one base distant, so this may be a read error. The J gene is TRBJ2-5, the V gene TRBV20-1, with 11 bases matching TRBD1. Gene TRBJ2-1 matches the end of the DNA better, so the J call may be wrong. Germline V gene sequence: CDR1 DFQATT, CDR2 SNEGSKA (reference sequence). The CDR3 runs 14 residues. Here the CDR3 reads CSAPRTGGPETQFF. For the CDR3, the DNA is TGCAGTGCCCCAAGGACAGGGGGCCCTGAGACCCAGTTCTTC.

This clonotype is a singleton in its sample. The chain employs TRBV12-3 or TRBV12-4 and TRBJ2-4; D might be TRBD1 (5 bases). CDR3 size: 14 residues. V was clipped by 5 bases and J by 0 bases, with 8 bases between them. The CDR3 is CASSRGLAKNIQYF. The CDR3 nucleotides read TGTGCCAGCAGTAGGGGCCTAGCCAAAAACATTCAGTACTTC.

A few counts support this clonotype. CDR3 DNA sequence: TGCGCCAGCAGCTTGAGATCGGGCACGGACGAGCAGTACTTC. Protein: CASSLRSGTDEQYF. The rearrangement uses TRBV5-1 and TRBJ2-7; the D is unclear. The ends were cut back, 1 base at V and 5 bases at J, with 13 bases in the middle. The CDR3 runs 14 residues. Germline V lookup: CDR1 SGHRS, CDR2 YFSETQ.

This chain connects TRBV7-9 to TRBJ2-1; weak D call: TRBD2 (6 bases). Germline lookup yields CDR1 SEHNR and CDR2 FQNEAQ (reference sequence). The CDR3 has 15 amino acids. V was cut by 1 base and J by 8 bases, with 15 bases left in between. CDR3 sequence (DNA): TGTGCCAGCAGCTTAGGACTAGATTACTTGGATGAGCAGTTCTTC. Its protein is CASSLGLDYLDEQFF.

This clonotype was detected once. The J gene is TRBJ1-2, the V gene TRBV2; D is undetermined. The CDR3 covers 12 residues. CDR1 and CDR2 (germline): SNHLY, FYNNEI. V was clipped by 8 bases and J by 2 bases, with 9 bases between them. The CDR3 region is CASGAANYGYTF. In DNA, the CDR3 is TGTGCCAGCGGTGCAGCGAACTATGGCTACACCTTC.

This chain uses TRBV5-1 with TRBJ2-1; the D call may be TRBD1 or TRBD2 (5 bases each). Trimming shortened V by 4 bases and J by 9 bases, and 17 bases separated the two germline ends. This CDR3 comprises 14 residues. Germline CDR1 reads SGHRS; CDR2 reads YFSETQ. Here the CDR3 reads CASSPERGPAEQFF. CDR3 in DNA: TGCGCCAGCAGCCCGGAGAGGGGCCCCGCTGAGCAGTTCTTC.

A few counts support this clonotype. J is TRBJ2-1 and V is TRBV24-1; unclear D gene. CDR3 length equals 14 residues. Germline CDR1 KGHDR, CDR2 SFDVKD. V was cut by 4 bases and J by 3 bases, with 9 bases left in between. This CDR3 reads CATSESSFYNEQFF. The CDR3 nucleotides read TGTGCCACCAGTGAGAGCTCATTCTACAATGAGCAGTTCTTC.

The V gene is TRBV12-3 or TRBV12-4, the J gene TRBJ2-4; D possibly corresponds to TRBD2 (6 bases). The assigned J gene may be wrong: the sequence end matches TRBJ2-7 better. The CDR3 spans 16 residues. For the CDR3, the DNA is TGTGCCAGCAGTTTGATTATGAGGCTAGCGCATGTCGAGCAGTACTTC. This codes for CASSLIMRLAHVEQYF.

The genes are TRBV4-1 and TRBJ1-5; the D gene is possibly TRBD1 (6 bases). In germline, CDR1 is MGHRA, CDR2 YSYEKL. The V and J ends lost 1 base and 0 bases respectively, with 13 bases between them. The CDR3 is 17 amino acids. In nucleotides, the CDR3 is TGCGCCAGCAGCCAAGGGGGGGGCGTGAATAGCAATCAGCCCCAGCATTTT. It translates to CASSQGGGVNSNQPQHF.

The chain links TRBV29-1 to TRBJ2-3; possible D gene TRBD2, 5 bases. The CDR3 has 12 amino acids. V was pared by 5 bases and J by 6 bases, with 12 bases between. Per germline, CDR1 SQVTM and CDR2 ANQGSEA. CDR3 nucleotides: TGCAGCGTTCCCCCACGAGGGGATACGCAGTATTTT. This codes for CSVPPRGDTQYF.

This clonotype came up a few times. CDR3 bases: TGTGCCAGCAGCGTGGTGGCGGGAGAACCCTACAATGAGCAGTTCTTC. Translation: CASSVVAGEPYNEQFF. The V gene is TRBV9, the J gene TRBJ2-1; TRBD2 agrees at 7 bases. Per germline, CDR1 SGDLS and CDR2 YYNGEE. The CDR3 is made up of 16 amino acids. The J segment lost 2 bases and the V segment lost 2 bases, leaving 7 bases of the junction unmatched. The full variable domain, completed using reference TRBV9 and TRBJ2-1, is DSGVTQTPKHLITATGQRVTLRCSPRSGDLSVYWYQQSLDQGLQFLIQYYNGEERAKGNILERFSAQQFPDLHSELNLSSLELGDSALYFCASSVVAGEPYNEQFFGPGTRLTVL.

The chain carries TRBV20-1 and TRBJ2-7, with TRBD2 matching 10 bases. This CDR3 has 13 amino acids. V dropped 5 bases and J dropped 5; count of bases not matched to a gene: 6. Germline V lookup: CDR1 DFQATT, CDR2 SNEGSKA (reference sequence). CDR3 nucleotide sequence: TGCAGTGCTTTAGCGGGAGGAAACCACGAGCAGTACTTC. Translation gives CSALAGGNHEQYF.

The CDR3 loop reads CASSYGQASEKLFF. The CDR3 nucleotides are TGTGCCAGCAGTTATGGTCAGGCTTCCGAAAAACTGTTTTTT. V is TRBV6-6 and J is TRBJ1-4; no clear D gene. V shed 3 bases and J shed 8 bases, with 13 bases lying between them. This CDR3 is built from 14 residues. The germline CDR1 and CDR2 sequences are MNHNY and SVGAGI (reference sequence).

This clonotype appeared a few times. The chain employs TRBV27 and TRBJ2-1; D is perhaps TRBD2 (6 bases). Looked up from germline, CDR1 is MNHEY and CDR2 is SMNVEV (reference sequence). Trimming removed 0 bases from V and 4 bases from J, with 10 bases in between. The CDR3 consists of 15 residues. The CDR3 coding sequence is TGTGCCAGCAGTTTATCCGGGAGCAGGTACAATGAGCAGTTCTTC. This codes for CASSLSGSRYNEQFF.